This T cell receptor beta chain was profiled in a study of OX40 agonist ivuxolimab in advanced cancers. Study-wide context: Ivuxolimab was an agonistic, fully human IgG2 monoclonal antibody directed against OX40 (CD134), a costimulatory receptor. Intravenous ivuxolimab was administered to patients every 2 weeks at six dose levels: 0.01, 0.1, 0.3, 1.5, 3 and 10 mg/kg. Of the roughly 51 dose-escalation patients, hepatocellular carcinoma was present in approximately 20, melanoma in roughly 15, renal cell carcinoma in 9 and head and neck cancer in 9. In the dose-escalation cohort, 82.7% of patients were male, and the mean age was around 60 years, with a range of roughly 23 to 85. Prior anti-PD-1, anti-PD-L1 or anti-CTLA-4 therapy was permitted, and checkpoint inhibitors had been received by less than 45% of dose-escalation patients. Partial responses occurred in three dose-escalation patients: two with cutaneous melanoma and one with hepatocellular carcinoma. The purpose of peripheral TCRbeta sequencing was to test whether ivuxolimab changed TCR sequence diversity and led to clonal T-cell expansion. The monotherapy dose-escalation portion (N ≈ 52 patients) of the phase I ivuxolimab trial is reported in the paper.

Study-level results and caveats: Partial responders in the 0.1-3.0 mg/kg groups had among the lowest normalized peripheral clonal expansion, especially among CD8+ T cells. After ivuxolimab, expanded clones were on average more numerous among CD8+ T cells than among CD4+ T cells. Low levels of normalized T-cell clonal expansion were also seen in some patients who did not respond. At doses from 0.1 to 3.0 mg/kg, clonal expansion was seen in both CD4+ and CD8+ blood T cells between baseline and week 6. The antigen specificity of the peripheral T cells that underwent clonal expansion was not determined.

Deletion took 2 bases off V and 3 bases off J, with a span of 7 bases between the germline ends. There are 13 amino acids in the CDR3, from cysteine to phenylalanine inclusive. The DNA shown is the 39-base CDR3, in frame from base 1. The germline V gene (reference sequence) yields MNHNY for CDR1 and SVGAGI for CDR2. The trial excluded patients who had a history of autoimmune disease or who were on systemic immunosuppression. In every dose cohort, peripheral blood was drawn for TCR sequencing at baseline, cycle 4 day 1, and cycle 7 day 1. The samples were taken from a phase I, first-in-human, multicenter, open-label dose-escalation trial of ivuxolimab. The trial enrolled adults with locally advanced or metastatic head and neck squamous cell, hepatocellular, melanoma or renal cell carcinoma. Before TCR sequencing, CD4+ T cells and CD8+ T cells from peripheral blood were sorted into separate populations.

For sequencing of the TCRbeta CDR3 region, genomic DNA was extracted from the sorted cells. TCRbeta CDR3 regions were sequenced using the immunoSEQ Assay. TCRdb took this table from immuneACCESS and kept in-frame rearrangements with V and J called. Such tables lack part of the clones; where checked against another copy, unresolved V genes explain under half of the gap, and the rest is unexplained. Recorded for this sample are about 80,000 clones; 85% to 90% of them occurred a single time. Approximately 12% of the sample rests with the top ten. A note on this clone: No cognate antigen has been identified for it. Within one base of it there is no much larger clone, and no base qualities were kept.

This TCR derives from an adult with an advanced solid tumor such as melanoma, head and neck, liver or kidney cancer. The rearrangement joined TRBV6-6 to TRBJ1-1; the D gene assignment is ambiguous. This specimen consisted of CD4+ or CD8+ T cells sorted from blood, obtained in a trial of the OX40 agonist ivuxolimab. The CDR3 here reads CASSYVGDTEAFF. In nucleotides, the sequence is TGTGCCAGCAGTTACGTTGGAGACACTGAAGCTTTCTTT.